These 27 T cell receptor beta chains were all obtained from the same sample, sequenced in a study of long-term antiretroviral therapy in people with HIV. Version v3.0 of the immunoSEQ assay ran at survey level. Profiling relied on immunoSEQ multiplex PCR, and the TCRdb table lists in-frame clones only, not all of them. The data contain 20,000 to 30,000 clones, about 86% of them seen just once; the ten biggest clones take up roughly 5%. The specimen comprised unsorted PBMCs, sampled almost 4.6 years after starting antiretroviral therapy. These receptors all come from a man younger than 45 with HIV.

This clone was seen a few times. The rearrangement joins TRBV9 to TRBJ2-7; tentatively, D is TRBD1 (5 bases). Per germline, CDR1 SGDLS and CDR2 YYNGEE. V shed 0 bases and J shed 2 bases, with 9 bases lying between them. The CDR3 extends over 14 amino acids. The CDR3 region is CASSVGTGPYEQYF. In DNA form, the CDR3 reads TGTGCCAGCAGCGTAGGAACAGGACCCTACGAGCAGTACTTC.

J is TRBJ1-5 and V is TRBV5-1, with a tentative D call TRBD1 (5 bases). The V gene lost 4 bases and the J gene lost 6 bases, with 14 bases spanning the gap. The CDR3 runs 14 residues. CDR1 and CDR2 from the germline V gene are SGHRS and YFSETQ. The chain's CDR3 is CASSLTGAGQPQHF. The CDR3 nucleotides read TGCGCCAGCAGCCTCACCGGGGCTGGTCAGCCCCAGCATTTT.

This clone has only one observation. The chain links TRBV5-1 to TRBJ1-2; D is undetermined. The CDR3 has 12 residues. V lost 4 bases, J lost 7 bases, and 11 bases lay in between. The germline V gene has CDR1 SGHRS and CDR2 YFSETQ. The CDR3 nucleotides read TGCGCCAGCAGCCAAGGAGTTTCTGGCTACACCTTC. Translated, it gives CASSQGVSGYTF.

The V call is TRBV6-1, the J call TRBJ1-6, with a tentative D call TRBD1 (5 bases). The germline V and J ends were trimmed by 5 bases and 12 bases, with 14 bases remaining between them. The germline V gene encodes CDR1 MNHNS and CDR2 SASEGT. CDR3 length equals 13 residues. The CDR3 sequence: CASSSDFQGPLHF. As DNA, the CDR3 is TGTGCCAGCAGTTCAGATTTCCAGGGACCCCTCCACTTT.

The chain carries TRBV7-2 and TRBJ1-2; D is unclear. From germline, CDR1 is SGHTA and CDR2 FQGNSA. This CDR3 comprises 13 residues. V dropped 7 bases and J dropped 8 bases, with 17 bases sitting between them. The CDR3 spells CASTMGPFGGYTF. CDR3 coding DNA: TGTGCCAGCACCATGGGCCCTTTTGGGGGCTACACCTTC.

The chain carries TRBV13 and TRBJ2-1; TRBD2 matches at 14 bases. The germline V gene encodes CDR1 PRHDT and CDR2 FYEKMQ (reference sequence). The V and J ends lost 3 bases and 6 bases, in that order; junction bases with no gene match: 1. CDR3 size: 15 residues. CDR3 sequence (DNA): TGTGCCAGCAGCTTGACTAGCGGGGGGGGCAATGAGCAGTTCTTC. It translates to CASSLTSGGGNEQFF.

This sequence joins TRBV5-6 and TRBJ1-2, with 7 bases that match TRBD1. After removal of 5 bases from V and 6 bases from J, the junction contained 16 bases not matched to a gene. Germline V gene sequence: CDR1 SGHDT, CDR2 YYEEEE. CDR3 size: 16 residues. The CDR3 loop is CASRPPTGQSTDGYTF. CDR3 bases: TGTGCCAGCAGACCACCGACGGGACAGAGTACGGATGGCTACACCTTC.

V is TRBV19 and J is TRBJ2-3, with D unclear. The germline V and J ends were trimmed by 3 bases and 2 bases, with 6 bases remaining between them. The CDR3 has 13 amino acids. CDR1 is LNHDA and CDR2 is SQIVND in the germline V gene (reference sequence). The CDR3: CASSMQFTDTQYF. In DNA, the CDR3 is TGTGCCAGTAGTATGCAATTCACAGATACGCAGTATTTT. Based on the CDR3 plus reference TRBV19 and TRBJ2-3, the full variable domain is DGGITQSPKYLFRKEGQNVTLSCEQNLNHDAMYWYRQDPGQGLRLIYYSQIVNDFQKGDIAEGYSVSREKKESFPLTVTSAQKNPTAFYLCASSMQFTDTQYFGPGTRLTVL.

The chain links TRBV6-5 to TRBJ2-3, with 9 bases matching TRBD1. There are 15 residues in the CDR3. The V gene's germline CDR1 is MNHEY and CDR2 SVGAGI. The V segment lost 5 bases and the J segment 5 bases; nucleotides outside the gene matches: 8. The CDR3 DNA reads TGTGCCAGCAGTGCTAACAGGGGGCTGGGAGATACGCAGTATTTT. It is translated as CASSANRGLGDTQYF.

This chain connects TRBV11-2 to TRBJ2-1; no clear D gene. Germline CDR1 SGHAT, CDR2 FQNNGV. CDR3 length: 13 residues. The V end was cut by 5 bases, the J end by 6 bases, with 11 bases between. CDR3 in DNA: TGTGCCAGCAGCCCTCAAAGACGCAATGAGCAGTTCTTC. Translating it yields CASSPQRRNEQFF.

The chain uses TRBV7-6 and TRBJ1-2, with D possibly matching TRBD1 (5 bases). This CDR3 is built from 13 residues. Trimming left V 5 bases short and J 8 bases short, with 15 bases between. Germline lookup yields CDR1 SGHVS and CDR2 FNYEAQ. The CDR3 DNA follows: TGTGCCAGCAGCCGTCCGGGGGGAGGCGGCTACACCTTC. Protein product: CASSRPGGGGYTF. Using reference TRBV7-6 and TRBJ1-2 for the parts outside the CDR3, the full variable domain is GAGVSQSPRYKVTKRGQDVALRCDPISGHVSLYWYRQALGQGPEFLTYFNYEAQQDKSGLPNDRFSAERPEGSISTLTIQRTEQRDSAMYRCASSRPGGGGYTFGSGTRLTVV.

V usage is TRBV6-1 and J usage is TRBJ2-1; 9 bases align to TRBD1. The CDR3 totals 17 residues. Germline-derived CDR1 and CDR2 are MNHNS and SASEGT. V trimming: 4 bases; J trimming: 6 bases; junction bases outside the gene matches: 13. CDR3 sequence: CASSAPVQGAASNEQFF. CDR3 in DNA: TGTGCCAGCAGTGCCCCGGTACAGGGGGCTGCCTCCAATGAGCAGTTCTTC.

The chain couples TRBV7-8 to TRBJ2-7; D gene ambiguous. The CDR3 covers 12 residues. V lost 1 base and J lost 3, with 4 bases in between. CDR1 and CDR2 (germline): SGHVS, FQNEAQ. The CDR3, as DNA: TGTGCCAGCAGCTTAGGCGACTACGAGCAGTACTTC. The encoded protein is CASSLGDYEQYF.

The rearrangement uses TRBV27 and TRBJ2-2; 9 nucleotides align to TRBD1. The CDR3 has 14 residues. V shed 7 bases, J shed 4 bases, and the junction held 4 bases outside the gene matches. Germline CDR1 is MNHEY and CDR2 is SMNVEV (reference sequence). The CDR3 DNA is TGTGCCAGCACCCGGACAGGGGCCACCGGGGAGCTGTTTTTT. This encodes CASTRTGATGELFF.

The J gene is TRBJ2-5, the V gene TRBV7-2; 9 positions match TRBD2. V shed 1 base and J 4 bases; nucleotides not matched to a gene: 7. This CDR3 contains 16 residues. Germline CDR1 and CDR2: SGHTA and FQGNSA. CDR3 in DNA: TGTGCCAGCAGCTTAGGCGGGGGGGCTAGGGGAGAGACCCAGTACTTC. As protein: CASSLGGGARGETQYF. Based on the CDR3 plus reference TRBV7-2 and TRBJ2-5, the full variable domain is GAGVSQSPSNKVTEKGKDVELRCDPISGHTALYWYRQSLGQGLEFLIYFQGNSAPDKSGLPSDRFSAERTGGSVSTLTIQRTQQEDSAVYLCASSLGGGARGETQYFGPGTRLLVL.

This sequence joins TRBV19 and TRBJ2-6; D possibly corresponds to TRBD2 (6 bases). The CDR3 extends over 17 amino acids. The ends were cut back, 6 bases at V and 1 base at J, with 16 bases in the middle. The germline V gene encodes CDR1 LNHDA and CDR2 SQIVND (reference sequence). The CDR3 here is CASSSPFGGSGANVLTF. CDR3 coding DNA: TGTGCCAGTAGCTCCCCCTTCGGGGGATCTGGGGCCAACGTCCTGACTTTC. Full variable domain (missing parts from reference TRBV19 and TRBJ2-6): DGGITQSPKYLFRKEGQNVTLSCEQNLNHDAMYWYRQDPGQGLRLIYYSQIVNDFQKGDIAEGYSVSREKKESFPLTVTSAQKNPTAFYLCASSSPFGGSGANVLTFGAGSRLTVL.

The V call is TRBV7-9, the J call TRBJ1-6; weak D call: TRBD1 (6 bases). CDR1 is SEHNR, CDR2 FQNEAQ, per germline (reference sequence). With 4 bases removed from V and 0 bases from J, the gap between germline ends came to 16 bases. CDR3 length equals 18 residues. The CDR3 DNA reads TGTGCCAGCAGCTCATATACAGGGCTAAGCTCCTATAATTCACCCCTCCACTTT. Translated, it gives CASSSYTGLSSYNSPLHF.

As DNA, the CDR3 is TGTGCCAGCAGCGGGTTCGGAGAGACCCAGTACTTC. This gives the protein CASSGFGETQYF. The chain is built from TRBV11-2 and TRBJ2-5; D gene unclear. Trimming shortened V by 5 bases and J by 4 bases, and 8 bases separated the two germline ends. Germline assignment: CDR1 SGHAT and CDR2 FQNNGV. This CDR3 has 12 residues.

This clone was seen a handful of times. V usage is TRBV5-4 and J usage is TRBJ2-7; maybe TRBD1 (5 bases). CDR3 length: 12 amino acids. V was trimmed by 4 bases and J by 4 bases, leaving 9 bases between them. The germline V gene has CDR1 SGHNT and CDR2 YYREEE (reference sequence). This chain's CDR3 is CASSAQGYEQYF. The CDR3 DNA reads TGTGCCAGCAGCGCTCAGGGATACGAGCAGTACTTC.

In its sample, this clone was seen once. The V and J genes are TRBV10-3 and TRBJ2-1, with D tentatively TRBD1 or TRBD2 (5 bases each). With 2 bases removed from V and 5 bases from J, the gap between germline ends came to 13 bases. The CDR3 contains 15 residues. Looked up from germline, CDR1 is ENHRY and CDR2 is SYGVKD. For the CDR3, the DNA is TGTGCCATCAGTGAGGGCCGGGACGGAAACAATGAGCAGTTCTTC. It yields the protein CAISEGRDGNNEQFF.

This chain joins TRBV6-1 and TRBJ1-5, with D perhaps matching TRBD1 (5 bases). This CDR3 has 11 residues. Trimming pared 8 bases from V and 7 bases from J, leaving 9 bases between. Looked up from germline, CDR1 is MNHNS and CDR2 is SASEGT. The CDR3 DNA reads TGTGCCAGCGGGCAGGGCCAGCCCCAGCATTTT. This translates into CASGQGQPQHF.

The V call is TRBV2, the J call TRBJ1-2; unclear D gene. The CDR3 loop spans 14 amino acids. V lost 3 bases and J 8 bases, leaving 16 bases between the germline ends. CDR1 is SNHLY and CDR2 is FYNNEI in the germline V gene. The CDR3 nucleotides read TGTGCCAGCAGTGAGACCCTGGGTGACGAGGGCTACACCTTC. It encodes CASSETLGDEGYTF.

V and J are TRBV7-9 and TRBJ2-7; TRBD2 matches at 8 bases. The CDR3 contains 13 residues. With V trimmed by 4 bases and J by 6 bases, 5 bases remained unmatched. The V gene's germline CDR1 is SEHNR and CDR2 FQNEAQ (reference sequence). CDR3 residues: CASSSPRGGEQYF. CDR3 in DNA: TGTGCCAGCAGCTCCCCCCGGGGGGGCGAGCAGTACTTC.

The chain recombines TRBV10-3 with TRBJ2-7, with 9 nucleotides matching TRBD2. This CDR3 has 13 amino acids. Germline CDR1 reads ENHRY; CDR2 reads SYGVKD. Trimming took 6 bases from V and 0 from J; bases not matched to a gene: 0. The CDR3 DNA reads TGTGCCATCAGAGCGGGGGGCTCCTACGAGCAGTACTTC. Protein: CAIRAGGSYEQYF.

The rearrangement links TRBV7-9 to TRBJ1-1; TRBD1 matches 9 bases. The germline gives CDR1 SEHNR, CDR2 FQNEAQ (reference sequence). Germline trimming cut 5 bases from V and 8 bases from J; bases unmatched to any gene: 9. The CDR3 runs to 14 residues. CDR3 region: CASSPDRGFSEAFF. CDR3 nucleotide sequence: TGTGCCAGCAGCCCAGACAGGGGGTTTTCCGAAGCTTTCTTT.

The chain employs TRBV29-1 and TRBJ2-5; 8 nucleotides match TRBD1. The CDR3 is 13 amino acids. V gave up 6 bases and J gave up 5 bases; unmatched junction bases: 8. CDR1 is SQVTM and CDR2 is ANQGSEA in the germline V gene. The CDR3 here is CSVFRGDRETQYF. In DNA, the CDR3 is TGCAGCGTCTTCAGGGGGGACAGGGAGACCCAGTACTTC. The whole variable domain, filled in from reference TRBV29-1 and TRBJ2-5, reads SAVISQKPSRDICQRGTSLTIQCQVDSQVTMMFWYRQQPGQSLTLIATANQGSEATYESGFVIDKFPISRPNLTFSTLTVSNMSPEDSSIYLCSVFRGDRETQYFGPGTRLLVL.

The chain employs TRBV5-4 and TRBJ2-7; D is perhaps TRBD1 (6 bases). Germline assignment: CDR1 SGHNT and CDR2 YYREEE (reference sequence). This CDR3 has 15 amino acids. Trimming removed 4 bases at V and 6 bases at J, with 20 bases between. DNA of the CDR3: TGTGCCAGCAGCCCCGACTCCGACAGGTTGGGCGAGCAGTACTTC. Residues: CASSPDSDRLGEQYF.